This is a list of T cell receptor beta chains from one sample in a study of regulatory T cells in long-lasting Graves disease. Each CDR3 protein gets one entry after TCRdb re-called the multiplex PCR reads with MiXCR. The table has about 460,000 distinct CDR3 sequences, 13% to 15% seen once; the top ten hold around a sixth. These data also featured in a second study, about T cells in Graves' hyperthyroidism and ophthalmopathy.

Sequences were derived from peripheral blood mononuclear cells (PBMCs), sampled at new diagnosis, from a patient treated with antithyroid drugs. The receptors here all came from a woman in her fifties or sixties with Graves disease. CDR3s include the opening cysteine and the closing phenylalanine or tryptophan. The order of the fields is D gene, J gene, V gene, clone size, CDR3 DNA, CDR3 protein. The D gene is left open where the match is weak. Not every row has a clone size; where given, it reads once, few, many or a size class.

D gene: -
J gene: TRBJ1-5
V gene: TRBV15
clone size: -
CDR3 DNA: TGTGCCACCAGCACTGGGTATAGCAATCAGCCCCAGCATTTT
CDR3 protein: CATSTGYSNQPQHF

D gene: -
J gene: TRBJ2-5
V gene: TRBV2
clone size: many
CDR3 DNA: TGTGCCGGAGGGGGGACAAAGCAAGAGACCCAGTACTTC
CDR3 protein: CAGGGTKQETQYF

D gene: -
J gene: TRBJ2-7
V gene: TRBV4-2
clone size: many
CDR3 DNA: TGTGCCAGCAGCCAAGACAGAGGAGGGCAGTACGAGCAGTACTTC
CDR3 protein: CASSQDRGGQYEQYF

D gene: -
J gene: TRBJ2-4
V gene: TRBV18
clone size: many
CDR3 DNA: TGTGCCAGCTCACCATTTCAGGGATCAGGCATTCAGTACTTC
CDR3 protein: CASSPFQGSGIQYF

D gene: -
J gene: TRBJ1-5
V gene: TRBV5-1
clone size: many
CDR3 DNA: TGCGCCAGCAGCACGGGACCAAATCAGCCCCAGCATTTT
CDR3 protein: CASSTGPNQPQHF

D gene: TRBD1
J gene: TRBJ2-1
V gene: TRBV24-1
clone size: many
CDR3 DNA: TGTGCCACCAGTGGTGGACAGGGGGTTCCCAGTGAGCAGTTCTTC
CDR3 protein: CATSGGQGVPSEQFF

D gene: -
J gene: TRBJ1-2
V gene: TRBV7-9
clone size: -
CDR3 DNA: TGTGCCAGCAGCTTAGCTGGGGACGCATTTCCTTCTGGCTACACCTTC
CDR3 protein: CASSLAGDAFPSGYTF

D gene: -
J gene: TRBJ2-1
V gene: TRBV2
clone size: many
CDR3 DNA: TGTGCCAGCAGTGATCCCGGGGGAAGCTCCTACAATGAGCAGTTCTTC
CDR3 protein: CASSDPGGSSYNEQFF

D gene: -
J gene: TRBJ2-7
V gene: TRBV10-3
clone size: many
CDR3 DNA: TGTGCCATCAATTCTATAGCCGGGGGTTCCTACGAGCAGTACTTC
CDR3 protein: CAINSIAGGSYEQYF

D gene: -
J gene: TRBJ1-5
V gene: TRBV30
clone size: many
CDR3 DNA: TGTGCCTGGACCAATCGACAGATCGATCAGCCCCAGCATTTT
CDR3 protein: CAWTNRQIDQPQHF

D gene: -
J gene: TRBJ2-7
V gene: TRBV7-8
clone size: many
CDR3 DNA: TGTGCCAGCAGCTTAGGCGACTACCGCGAGCAGTACTTC
CDR3 protein: CASSLGDYREQYF

D gene: TRBD2
J gene: TRBJ2-3
V gene: TRBV6-1
clone size: many
CDR3 DNA: TGTGCCAGCAGTGACTACGGGACTAGCGGGAGGTCCTTAGCCGATACGCAGTATTTT
CDR3 protein: CASSDYGTSGRSLADTQYF

D gene: TRBD1
J gene: TRBJ2-1
V gene: TRBV5-4
clone size: -
CDR3 DNA: TGTGCCAGCAGCTTGGTGGACAGGGCGTACAATGAGCAGTTCTTC
CDR3 protein: CASSLVDRAYNEQFF

D gene: -
J gene: TRBJ1-5
V gene: TRBV24-1
clone size: many
CDR3 DNA: TGTGCCACCAGTGGCCCGACAGGTCACGGGGATCAGCCCCAGCATTTT
CDR3 protein: CATSGPTGHGDQPQHF

D gene: -
J gene: TRBJ2-3
V gene: TRBV5-1
clone size: many
CDR3 DNA: TGCGCCAGCAGCTTGGTTCCCCAAAGGGACACAGATACGCAGTATTTT
CDR3 protein: CASSLVPQRDTDTQYF

D gene: -
J gene: TRBJ2-1
V gene: TRBV18
clone size: few
CDR3 DNA: TGTGCCAGCTCACCAAATCCGGACTACAATGAGCAGTTCTTC
CDR3 protein: CASSPNPDYNEQFF

D gene: -
J gene: TRBJ2-1
V gene: TRBV13
clone size: many
CDR3 DNA: TGTGCCAGCAGCTTTTGGGAGGCAGGGAGGGAGCAGTTCTTC
CDR3 protein: CASSFWEAGREQFF

D gene: -
J gene: TRBJ1-1
V gene: TRBV6-1
clone size: many
CDR3 DNA: TGTGCCAGCAGTGAAAGCGGGGTCAACACTGAAGCTTTCTTT
CDR3 protein: CASSESGVNTEAFF

D gene: -
J gene: TRBJ1-2
V gene: TRBV3-1
clone size: many
CDR3 DNA: TGTGCCAGCAGCCCCCCTTCTGTTCACTATGGCTACACCTTC
CDR3 protein: CASSPPSVHYGYTF

D gene: TRBD1
J gene: TRBJ2-2
V gene: TRBV3-1
clone size: many
CDR3 DNA: TGTGCCAGCGAGGGGGCAAGGACCGGGGAGCTGTTTTTT
CDR3 protein: CASEGARTGELFF

D gene: TRBD1
J gene: TRBJ1-1
V gene: TRBV28
clone size: -
CDR3 DNA: TGTGCCAGCAGTCGGGTTAGGGACAGGGCTGAAGCTTTCTTT
CDR3 protein: CASSRVRDRAEAFF

D gene: TRBD2
J gene: TRBJ2-7
V gene: TRBV10-3
clone size: few
CDR3 DNA: TGTGCCACTCAACCGAGACTAGCGGGAGACGACGAGCGGTACTTC
CDR3 protein: CATQPRLAGDDERYF

D gene: -
J gene: TRBJ2-5
V gene: TRBV20-1
clone size: -
CDR3 DNA: TGCAGTGCTAGAGAACCGGGACTCGAAGAGACCCAGTACTTC
CDR3 protein: CSAREPGLEETQYF

D gene: -
J gene: TRBJ2-7
V gene: TRBV28
clone size: many
CDR3 DNA: TGTGCCCTCAAGGGTGTGAGTACGGGAGAGCAGTACTTC
CDR3 protein: CALKGVSTGEQYF

D gene: -
J gene: TRBJ2-1
V gene: TRBV20-1
clone size: -
CDR3 DNA: TGCAGTGCTAGAGAAGCGGCCGGGATCCGGGGCAATGAGCAGTTCTTC
CDR3 protein: CSAREAAGIRGNEQFF

D gene: -
J gene: TRBJ2-2
V gene: TRBV27
clone size: few
CDR3 DNA: TGTGCCAGCAGTGAAATAGTGGGTTCTGGGGAGCTGTTTTTT
CDR3 protein: CASSEIVGSGELFF

D gene: -
J gene: TRBJ1-2
V gene: TRBV29-1
clone size: -
CDR3 DNA: TGCAGCGCCTATGGGCCGGACTATGGCTACACCTTC
CDR3 protein: CSAYGPDYGYTF

D gene: -
J gene: TRBJ2-5
V gene: TRBV6-2/TRBV6-3
clone size: few
CDR3 DNA: TGTGCCAGCAGTGCTTTGTCGGGTAACCAAGAGACCCAGTACTTC
CDR3 protein: CASSALSGNQETQYF

D gene: -
J gene: TRBJ1-1
V gene: TRBV10-3
clone size: many
CDR3 DNA: TGTGCCATCAGCCCGGGCCAGGCGAACACTGAAGCTTTCTTT
CDR3 protein: CAISPGQANTEAFF

D gene: -
J gene: TRBJ2-1
V gene: TRBV14
clone size: many
CDR3 DNA: TGTGCCAGCAGCCAGTTTTTGGTAAATGAGCAGTTCTTC
CDR3 protein: CASSQFLVNEQFF

D gene: -
J gene: TRBJ2-1
V gene: TRBV12-3/TRBV12-4
clone size: many
CDR3 DNA: TGTGCCAGCAGCAAGGGCGTATCGGTTGGTGAGCAGTTCTTC
CDR3 protein: CASSKGVSVGEQFF

D gene: -
J gene: TRBJ1-1
V gene: TRBV2
clone size: many
CDR3 DNA: TGTGCCAGCAGTGTCGAGGAGAACACTGAAGCTTTCTTT
CDR3 protein: CASSVEENTEAFF

D gene: TRBD1
J gene: TRBJ1-2
V gene: TRBV19
clone size: -
CDR3 DNA: TGTGCCAGTAGTAGCGGACAGGGTGCTTTTAGCTATGGCTACACCTTC
CDR3 protein: CASSSGQGAFSYGYTF